Listed below are T cell receptor beta chains from one sample, sequenced in a study of identical twins. Via MiXCR, TCRdb re-called the 5' RACE reads, giving one row per CDR3 protein. The sample has roughly 500,000 distinct CDR3 sequences, less than 25% seen once. These sequences were also reported in another study, on T cells expressing NK-cell markers.

Sequences were obtained from CD4+ T cells sorted from blood. The receptors come from a woman aged 18-30 years in good health. Each CDR3 is given with its conserved first and last residue. The D gene is left open where the match is weak. Some rows have no size entry. The others give once, few or many, or a class for an expanded clone.

d_call cdr3_length j_call clone_size v_call cdr3_nt cdr3_aa
TRBD2 18 TRBJ2-7 . TRBV19 TGTGCCAGTAGCTCTACGGGCTTGACTAGCGGCAACTCCTACGAGCAGTACTTC CASSSTGLTSGNSYEQYF
. 12 TRBJ2-1 . TRBV20-1 TGCAGTGCTAGAGATGGAAAAAGCTGGCAGTTCTTC CSARDGKSWQFF
. 16 TRBJ2-1 few TRBV20-1 TGCAGTGCTAGGGATCCTAGGAGGGGGGCTTACAATGAGCAGTTCTTC CSARDPRRGAYNEQFF
. 15 TRBJ2-3 few TRBV5-5 TGTGCCAGCAGCTTGGCAGGGTTACCAGGGGATACGCAGTATTTT CASSLAGLPGDTQYF
TRBD2 14 TRBJ2-1 . TRBV7-3 TGTGCCAGCAAGCGCGGGGGGGTGGACAATGAGCAGTTCTTC CASKRGGVDNEQFF
. 15 TRBJ2-2 . TRBV24-1 TGTGCCACCAGTGATTCTCGGAGGGTAGGCGGGGAGCTGTTTTTT CATSDSRRVGGELFF
. 14 TRBJ1-1 few TRBV4-2 TGTGCCAGCAGCCAAGTTCGGGGAGACACTGAAGTTTTCTTT CASSQVRGDTEVFF
. 13 TRBJ2-1 . TRBV20-1 TGCAGTGCTAGCGGCCATCAGGATGATGAGCAGTTCTTC CSASGHQDDEQFF
. 12 TRBJ1-1 few TRBV15 TGTGCCACCAGCAGAGATCAGGGTGAAGCTTTCTTT CATSRDQGEAFF
. 12 TRBJ2-3 . TRBV10-3 TGTGCCATCAGTGAACACACAGATACGCAGTATTTT CAISEHTDTQYF
TRBD1 12 TRBJ1-2 few TRBV5-1 TGCGCCAGCAACGACAGGGGGCTTGGCTACACCTTC CASNDRGLGYTF
. 16 TRBJ2-6 once TRBV7-3 TGTGCCAGCAGCTTAATGGGGGGTACTGGGGCCAACGTCCTGACTTTC CASSLMGGTGANVLTF
TRBD2 22 TRBJ2-1 . TRBV6-4 TGTGCCAGCAGTATCGACTCGTTTGGACTAGCGGCCCTAAGGGGACTTTACAATGAGCAGTTCTTC CASSIDSFGLAALRGLYNEQFF
TRBD1 14 TRBJ1-2 . TRBV12-3/TRBV12-4 TGTGCCAGCAGTTTGGGGGGGACAGGCTATGGCTACACCTTC CASSLGGTGYGYTF
. 13 TRBJ1-5 few TRBV7-2 TGTGCCAGCAGCACACAAGGGAGTCAGCCCCAGCATTTT CASSTQGSQPQHF
. 18 TRBJ2-7 few TRBV21-1 TGTGCCAGCACATTGGGCCCCCGTAGAGGGGAGAGAGTCTACGAGCAGTACTTC CASTLGPRRGERVYEQYF
. 15 TRBJ2-1 . TRBV12-3/TRBV12-4 TGTGCCAGCAGTTGGGTCGCCCTCGGGAAGGGAGAGCAGTTCTTC CASSWVALGKGEQFF
TRBD1 15 TRBJ1-1 few TRBV20-1 TGCAGTGCTAGAGATTACCGGCAGGGGGCCACTGAAGCTTTCTTT CSARDYRQGATEAFF
TRBD2 15 TRBJ2-3 . TRBV12-3/TRBV12-4 TGTGCCAGCAGTCGCCTAGCGGGAGACGCAGATACGCAGTATTTT CASSRLAGDADTQYF
. 18 TRBJ2-6 . TRBV12-3/TRBV12-4 TGTGCCAGCAGTCCCCTGAAGCGGGTAACTACTGGGGCCAACGTCCTGACTTTC CASSPLKRVTTGANVLTF
. 19 TRBJ2-7 few TRBV5-1 TGCGCCAGCAGCTCACCCCACAATCAGCCGGGACACCGCTCCTACGAGCAGTACTTC CASSSPHNQPGHRSYEQYF
TRBD2 15 TRBJ2-3 . TRBV29-1 TGCAGCGTTGAGTGGCGCGGGAGGACCACAGATACGCAGTATTTT CSVEWRGRTTDTQYF
TRBD2 14 TRBJ2-1 . TRBV6-5 TGTGCCAGCGGTTACCTAGCGGGGTACAATGAGCAGTTCTTC CASGYLAGYNEQFF
. 14 TRBJ1-6 . TRBV12-3/TRBV12-4 TGTGCCAGCAGCCTACACGGGGGTAATTCACCCCTCCACTTT CASSLHGGNSPLHF
. 13 TRBJ2-5 . TRBV5-6 TGTGCCAGCAGCTGGGGCTCCCAAGAGACCCAGTACTTC CASSWGSQETQYF
TRBD2 15 TRBJ2-1 few TRBV20-1 TGCAGTGCCGTACTAGCGGGGGGGCATGTCGATGAGCAGTTCTTC CSAVLAGGHVDEQFF
TRBD2 16 TRBJ2-1 . TRBV28 TGTGCCAGCAGTATCGGGACTAGCGGGAGATGGAGTGAGCAGTTCTTC CASSIGTSGRWSEQFF
. 18 TRBJ1-4 few TRBV20-1 TGCAGTGCTAGAGACCGAAAGTTCTGGAGGGGAGGAAATGAAAAACTGTTTTTT CSARDRKFWRGGNEKLFF
TRBD2 15 TRBJ2-5 . TRBV5-4 TGTGCCAGCAGCCGGGGGACTAGCGGAGAAGAGACCCAGTACTTC CASSRGTSGEETQYF
TRBD1 14 TRBJ2-1 many TRBV6-1 TGTGCCAGCAGTCATTACAGGGGGCGCAATGAGCAGTTCTTC CASSHYRGRNEQFF
. 13 TRBJ1-1 few TRBV7-9 TGTGCCAGCAGCTTAAGGGATAACACTGAAGCTTTCTTT CASSLRDNTEAFF
. 14 TRBJ1-6 many TRBV5-1 TGCGCCAGCAGCTTGGGGGAATATAATTCACCCCTCCACTTT CASSLGEYNSPLHF
TRBD2 14 TRBJ2-5 . TRBV20-1 TGCAGTGCGAGACTAGCGGGGGGGCGGGAGACCCAGTACTTC CSARLAGGRETQYF
. 12 TRBJ2-1 . TRBV20-1 TGCAGTGCTAATGGGAGAGGCAATGAGCAGTTCTTC CSANGRGNEQFF
. 13 TRBJ2-1 few TRBV6-2/TRBV6-3 TGTGCCAGCAGTTACCCCGGGGAACAAGGCAAGTTCTTC CASSYPGEQGKFF
TRBD2 16 TRBJ2-3 many TRBV5-5 TGTGCCAGCAGTCAGAAACCGGGACTAGCAACAGATACGCAGTATTTT CASSQKPGLATDTQYF
TRBD2 15 TRBJ2-7 many TRBV3-1 TGTGCCAGCAGCCCTACTAGCGGGAGGGCCTACGAGCAGTACTTC CASSPTSGRAYEQYF